This T cell receptor beta chain was identified during a study of blood T cell repertoires in COVID-19. Authors' methods: From reference gene primer amplification, estimates of nucleated cell counts were derived. TCRdb's copy holds only in-frame clones and misses some; the assay was immunoSEQ multiplex PCR. Clone size and the V and J calls come from that table; the DNA yielded D and trimming. The sample carries about 63,000 clones, 74% recorded once. Sample: peripheral blood. The source is an elderly woman with acute or convalescent COVID-19.

The CDR3 region has the DNA TGTGCCAGTAGTATGGTCAGATCCTATGGCTACACCTTC. Translation: CASSMVRSYGYTF. The chain has TRBV19 and TRBJ1-2; D uncertain. V shed 3 bases and J shed 4 bases, with 9 bases lying between them. The CDR3 sequence is 13 residues long. CDR1 is LNHDA, CDR2 SQIVND, per germline (reference sequence).